The present T cell receptor beta chain was sequenced within a study of control samples from healthy donors and cancer patients (dated by TCRdb to 2020 to 2021). Library preparation employed the immunoSEQ multiplex PCR assay. The source is immuneACCESS, and TCRdb retained only in-frame sequences with V and J called. Part of the clones is not carried over; for the studies checked, unresolved V genes explain less than half of this, and the remainder is unexplained. The sample table holds fewer than 200,000 clones, of which about 94% were seen once. The top ten constitute roughly 3.9% of the sample. As to this clone: No cognate antigen has been identified for it. Base-call qualities are not available, and no considerably larger clone is one nucleotide away.

The TCR sequence derives from a woman aged 55-69 years in good health. Sequenced material: blood.

The bases are TGTGCCAGTAGTAGACAGGTCCTAGGTGCTGAAGCTTTCTTT. It translates as CASSRQVLGAEAFF. The rearranged segments are TRBV19 and TRBJ1-1; tentative D gene TRBD1, with 6 bases matching. Via the germline V gene (reference sequence), CDR1 is LNHDA and CDR2 SQIVND. V gives up 4 bases and J gives up 6 bases, and the segment between their germline ends measures 15 bases. CDR3 length: 14 amino acids, cysteine to phenylalanine. The only DNA kept is the CDR3, 42 bases in frame from the first base. Here the CDR3 is joined to the reference TRBV19 and TRBJ1-1 genes, and the full variable domain is: DGGITQSPKYLFRKEGQNVTLSCEQNLNHDAMYWYRQDPGQGLRLIYYSQIVNDFQKGDIAEGYSVSREKKESFPLTVTSAQKNPTAFYLCASSRQVLGAEAFFGQGTRLTVV.